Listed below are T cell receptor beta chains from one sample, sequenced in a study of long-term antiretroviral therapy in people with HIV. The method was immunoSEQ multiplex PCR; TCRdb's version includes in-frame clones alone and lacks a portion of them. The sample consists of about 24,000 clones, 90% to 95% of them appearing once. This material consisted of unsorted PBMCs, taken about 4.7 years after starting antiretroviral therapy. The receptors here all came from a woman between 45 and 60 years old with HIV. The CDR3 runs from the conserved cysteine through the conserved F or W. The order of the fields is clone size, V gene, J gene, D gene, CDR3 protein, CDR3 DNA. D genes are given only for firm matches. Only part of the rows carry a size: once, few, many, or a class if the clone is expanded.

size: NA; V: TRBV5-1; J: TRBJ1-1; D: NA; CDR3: CASSLLGGAEAFF; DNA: TGCGCCAGCAGCTTGCTTGGGGGCGCTGAAGCTTTCTTT
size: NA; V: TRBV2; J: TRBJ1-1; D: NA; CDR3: CASRDSHTEAFF; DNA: TGTGCCAGCAGGGACTCCCACACTGAAGCTTTCTTT
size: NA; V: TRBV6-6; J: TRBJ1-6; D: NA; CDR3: CASSSYGGRSPLHF; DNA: TGTGCCAGCAGTAGCTACGGGGGCAGATCACCCCTCCACTTT
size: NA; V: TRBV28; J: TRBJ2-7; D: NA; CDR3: CASSLLLGSAYEQYF; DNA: TGTGCCAGCAGTTTATTACTGGGCTCCGCCTACGAGCAGTACTTC
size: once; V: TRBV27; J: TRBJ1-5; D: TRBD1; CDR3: CASSATGQGFQPQHF; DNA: TGTGCCAGCAGTGCCACCGGACAGGGTTTTCAGCCCCAGCATTTT
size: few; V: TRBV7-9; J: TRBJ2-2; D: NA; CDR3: CASSLVSGLTGELFF; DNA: TGTGCCAGCAGCTTAGTTTCGGGATTGACCGGGGAGCTGTTTTTT
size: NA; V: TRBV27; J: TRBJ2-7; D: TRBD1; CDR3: CASSSGTGNSHEQYF; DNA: TGTGCCAGCAGCTCCGGGACAGGGAATTCCCACGAGCAGTACTTC
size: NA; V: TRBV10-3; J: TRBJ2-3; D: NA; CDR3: CAISALGQGTDTQYF; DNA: TGTGCCATCAGTGCGCTAGGGCAGGGCACAGATACGCAGTATTTT
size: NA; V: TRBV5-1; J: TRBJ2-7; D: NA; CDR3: CASSPTGSGEQYF; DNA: TGCGCCAGCAGCCCCACAGGGTCGGGCGAGCAGTACTTC
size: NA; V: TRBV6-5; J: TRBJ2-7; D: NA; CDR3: CASSYSTGREQYF; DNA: TGTGCCAGCAGTTACTCTACAGGGCGGGAGCAGTACTTC
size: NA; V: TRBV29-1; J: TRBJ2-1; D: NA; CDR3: CSVEGRATSYNEQFF; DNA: TGCAGCGTTGAGGGTAGGGCGACCTCCTACAATGAGCAGTTCTTC
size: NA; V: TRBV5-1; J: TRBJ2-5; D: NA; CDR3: CASNTGEGETQYF; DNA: TGCGCCAGCAATACGGGAGAGGGAGAGACCCAGTACTTC